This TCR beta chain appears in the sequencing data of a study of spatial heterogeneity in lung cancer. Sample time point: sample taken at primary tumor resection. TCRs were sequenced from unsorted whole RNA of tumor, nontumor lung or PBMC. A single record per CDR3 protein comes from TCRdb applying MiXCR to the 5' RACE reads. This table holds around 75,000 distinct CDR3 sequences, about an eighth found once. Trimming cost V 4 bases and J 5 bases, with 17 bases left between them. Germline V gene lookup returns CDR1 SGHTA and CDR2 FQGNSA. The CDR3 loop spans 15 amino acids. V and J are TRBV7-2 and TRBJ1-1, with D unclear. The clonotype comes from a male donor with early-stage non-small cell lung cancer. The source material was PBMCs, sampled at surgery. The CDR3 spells CASSSDPLKETEAFF. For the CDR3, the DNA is TGTGCCAGCAGCTCGGACCCTCTGAAGGAAACTGAAGCTTTCTTT.